This T cell receptor (beta chain) was sequenced for a study of blood T cell repertoires in COVID-19. Data came from immunoSEQ multiplex PCR; TCRdb stores just in-frame clones and leaves some out. The sample shows over 300,000 clones, around 88% of them seen only once. V lost 4 bases to trimming and J lost 2 bases, with 11 bases between them. Per germline, CDR1 SNHLY and CDR2 FYNNEI. This CDR3 is 15 amino acids long. Input material: peripheral blood. The sequence came from a woman aged 50 to 60 with acute or convalescent COVID-19. The V and J genes are TRBV2 and TRBJ1-4; D perhaps matches TRBD1 (5 bases). In DNA form, the CDR3 reads TGTGCCAGCAGTGGGGTCCAGGGCACTAATGAAAAACTGTTTTTT. Protein: CASSGVQGTNEKLFF.